Each of the 5 T cell receptor beta chains below was sequenced from the same sample in a study of blood T cell repertoires in COVID-19. This table comes from immunoSEQ multiplex PCR, and its TCRdb copy is limited to in-frame clones, with some not included. Among 100,000 or so clones listed, more than 65% were seen once. The sample comprised peripheral blood. The receptor set was obtained from a woman in her sixties or seventies with acute or convalescent COVID-19.

J is TRBJ1-1 and V is TRBV4-1; 8 positions match TRBD1. The CDR3 has 15 amino acids. Germline lookup yields CDR1 MGHRA and CDR2 YSYEKL. V was pared by 4 bases and J by 1 base, with 5 bases of the junction left unmatched. DNA for the CDR3: TGCGCCAGCAGCCCTCTAGGGACAGGGAACACTGAAGCTTTCTTT. Protein product: CASSPLGTGNTEAFF.

The rearrangement links TRBV12-3 or TRBV12-4 to TRBJ1-2; a possible D gene is TRBD1 (5 bases). This CDR3 region has 13 residues. Trimming stripped 3 bases from V and 4 bases from J, with 9 bases between. The DNA of the CDR3 is TGTGCCAGCAGTTTCGACAGATTCTATGGCTACACCTTC. It is translated as CASSFDRFYGYTF.

V is TRBV2 and J is TRBJ1-2; no reliable D call. Germline V gene sequence: CDR1 SNHLY, CDR2 FYNNEI. This CDR3 contains 11 residues. V shed 7 bases and J shed 3 bases, with 6 bases lying between them. CDR3 DNA: TGTGCCAGCACGCCAGACTATGGCTACACCTTC. Protein: CASTPDYGYTF.

This sequence joins TRBV27 and TRBJ2-7; possibly TRBD1 for D (5 bases). CDR1 and CDR2 (germline): MNHEY, SMNVEV (reference sequence). This CDR3 has 14 residues. Trimming removed 3 bases from V and 2 bases from J, with 11 bases in between. The DNA for the CDR3 is TGTGCCAGCAGTTTTGAACAGGTTCCCTACGAGCAGTACGTC. Protein sequence: CASSFEQVPYEQYV.

The chain combines TRBV14 with TRBJ2-7; D is undetermined. The germline gives CDR1 SGHDN, CDR2 FVKESK. V lost 4 bases and J lost 1, with 5 bases in between. This CDR3 is built from 12 residues. The CDR3: CASSRISYEQYF. The CDR3 coding sequence is TGTGCCAGCAGCCGTATATCCTACGAGCAGTACTTC.